A single sample is the source of the 4 T cell receptor beta chains below, sequenced in a study of T cells expressing NK-cell markers. TCRdb derives one entry per CDR3 protein from the 5' RACE reads, leaving out DNA. The sample holds about 440,000 distinct CDR3 sequences. Sample: blood T cells: a sorted CD56 or NKG2C T cell subset, CD4+ or CD8+ T cells, or bulk PBMC T cells (not recorded which). The source of these receptors is a woman aged 18 to 75 in good health.

The V call is TRBV14, the J call TRBJ2-1; the TCRdb D gene call, TRBD2, has no DNA to confirm it. This CDR3 has 14 residues. The germline gives CDR1 SGHDN, CDR2 FVKESK. The CDR3: CASSQDFVLPEQFF.

The chain couples TRBV11-2 to TRBJ2-7; TCRdb picks TRBD1, but there is no DNA to check that call. Germline V CDR1 and CDR2: SGHAT, FQNNGV. The CDR3 runs 14 residues. This chain's CDR3 is CASSQPGARSEQYF.

The chain is built from TRBV5-6 and TRBJ2-5; checking the TCRdb D call of TRBD1 is not possible without DNA. The CDR3 runs to 15 residues. Germline V CDR1 and CDR2: SGHDT, YYEEEE. CDR3 loop: CASSLPVTGQETQYF.

The chain carries TRBV7-9 and TRBJ2-5; TCRdb lists TRBD1, though no DNA is available to test this call. In germline, CDR1 is SEHNR, CDR2 FQNEAQ (reference sequence). The CDR3 length is 13 residues. The CDR3 spells CATSPGGQETQYF. Using reference TRBV7-9 and TRBJ2-5 for the parts outside the CDR3, the full variable domain is DTGVSQNPRHKITKRGQNVTFRCDPISEHNRLYWYRQTLGQGPEFLTYFQNEAQLEKSRLLSDRFSAERPKGSFSTLEIQRTEQGDSAMYLCATSPGGQETQYFGPGTRLLVL.